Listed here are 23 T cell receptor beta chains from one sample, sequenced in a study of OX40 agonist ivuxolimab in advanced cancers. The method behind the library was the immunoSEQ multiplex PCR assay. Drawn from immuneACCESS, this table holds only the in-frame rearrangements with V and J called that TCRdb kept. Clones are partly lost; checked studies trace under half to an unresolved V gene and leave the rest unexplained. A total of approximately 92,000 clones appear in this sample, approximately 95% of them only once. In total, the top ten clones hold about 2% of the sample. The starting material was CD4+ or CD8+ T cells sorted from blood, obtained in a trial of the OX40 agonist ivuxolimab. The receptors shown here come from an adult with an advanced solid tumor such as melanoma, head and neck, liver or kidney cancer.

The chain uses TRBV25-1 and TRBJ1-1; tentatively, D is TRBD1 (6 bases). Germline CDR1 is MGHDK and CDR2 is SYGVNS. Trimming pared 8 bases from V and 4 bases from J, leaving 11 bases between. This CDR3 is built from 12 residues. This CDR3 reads CASGQGFTEAFF. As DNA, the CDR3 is TGTGCCAGCGGTCAGGGGTTCACTGAAGCTTTCTTT.

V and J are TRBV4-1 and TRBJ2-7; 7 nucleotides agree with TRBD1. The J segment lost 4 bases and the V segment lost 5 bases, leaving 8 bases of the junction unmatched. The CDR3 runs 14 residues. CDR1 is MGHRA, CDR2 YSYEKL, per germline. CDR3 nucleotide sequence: TGCGCCAGCAGCTTGGGGACAGAAACTTACGAGCAGTACTTC. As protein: CASSLGTETYEQYF.

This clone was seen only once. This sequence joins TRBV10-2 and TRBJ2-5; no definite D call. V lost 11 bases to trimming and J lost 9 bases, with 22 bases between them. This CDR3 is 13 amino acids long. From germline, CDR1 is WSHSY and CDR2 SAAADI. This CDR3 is CASEGPLGRAQYF. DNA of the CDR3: TGCGCCTCCGAAGGGCCCCTGGGTCGGGCCCAGTACTTC.

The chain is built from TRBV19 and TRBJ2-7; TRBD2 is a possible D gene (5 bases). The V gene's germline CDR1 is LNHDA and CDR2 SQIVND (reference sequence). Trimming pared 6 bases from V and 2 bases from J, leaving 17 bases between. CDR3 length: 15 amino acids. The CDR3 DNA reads TGTGCCAGTAGCTATGGAAGCGGTCCTACCTACGAGCAGTACTTC. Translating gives CASSYGSGPTYEQYF.

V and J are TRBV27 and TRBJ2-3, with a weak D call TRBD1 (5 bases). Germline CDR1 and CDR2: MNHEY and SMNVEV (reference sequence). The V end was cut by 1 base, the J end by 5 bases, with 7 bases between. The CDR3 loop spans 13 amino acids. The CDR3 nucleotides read TGTGCCAGCAGTTTATTAAGGGGAGATACGCAGTATTTT. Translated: CASSLLRGDTQYF.

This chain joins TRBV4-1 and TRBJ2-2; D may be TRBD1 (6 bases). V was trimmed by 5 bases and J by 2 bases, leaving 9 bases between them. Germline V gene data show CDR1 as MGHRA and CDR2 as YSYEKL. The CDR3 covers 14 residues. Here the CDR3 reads CASSMDSNTGELFF. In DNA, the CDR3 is TGCGCCAGCAGCATGGACAGTAACACCGGGGAGCTGTTTTTT.

CDR3 region: CATRGGSRGSYEQYF. CDR3 DNA: TGTGCCACTCGGGGGGGAAGCAGGGGATCCTACGAGCAGTACTTC. V is TRBV28 and J is TRBJ2-7; TRBD2 aligns across 8 bases. The J segment lost 1 base and the V segment lost 10 bases, leaving 12 bases of the junction unmatched. Germline CDR1 reads MDHEN; CDR2 reads SYDVKM. This CDR3 contains 15 residues.

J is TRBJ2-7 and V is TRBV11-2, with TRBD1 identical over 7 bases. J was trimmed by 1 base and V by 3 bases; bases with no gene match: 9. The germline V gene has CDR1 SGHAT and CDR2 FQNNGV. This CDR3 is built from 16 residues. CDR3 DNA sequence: TGTGCCAGCAGCTTGGACCAAGGGGGCCAATCCTACGAGCAGTACTTC. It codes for CASSLDQGGQSYEQYF.

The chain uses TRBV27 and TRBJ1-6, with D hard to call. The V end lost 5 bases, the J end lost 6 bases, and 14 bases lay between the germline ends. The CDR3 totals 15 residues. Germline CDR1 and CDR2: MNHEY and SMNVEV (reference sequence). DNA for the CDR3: TGTGCCAGCAGTCCTTACCCGGGGAGTAATTCACCCCTCCACTTT. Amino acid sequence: CASSPYPGSNSPLHF.

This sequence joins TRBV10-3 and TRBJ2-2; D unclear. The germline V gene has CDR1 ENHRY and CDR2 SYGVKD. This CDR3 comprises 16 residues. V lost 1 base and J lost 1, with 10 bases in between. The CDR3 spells CAISEWQAENTGELFF. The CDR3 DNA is TGTGCCATCAGTGAGTGGCAGGCAGAGAACACCGGGGAGCTGTTTTTT.

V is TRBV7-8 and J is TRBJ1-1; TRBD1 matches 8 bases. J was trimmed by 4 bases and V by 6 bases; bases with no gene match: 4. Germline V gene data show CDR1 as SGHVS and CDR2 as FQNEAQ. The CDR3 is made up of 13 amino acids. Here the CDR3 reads CASRHRGGTEAFF. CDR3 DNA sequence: TGTGCCAGCAGACACAGGGGGGGCACTGAAGCTTTCTTT.

Here the CDR3 DNA reads TGTGCCAGCAGCGTGACTAGCGGAGGAGGGGGATGGGAGCAGTTCTTC. This sequence encodes CASSVTSGGGGWEQFF. This chain connects TRBV2 to TRBJ2-1; TRBD2 matches at 9 bases. This CDR3 contains 16 residues. J lost 10 bases, V lost 6 bases, and 16 bases had no gene match. Germline CDR1 and CDR2: SNHLY and FYNNEI.

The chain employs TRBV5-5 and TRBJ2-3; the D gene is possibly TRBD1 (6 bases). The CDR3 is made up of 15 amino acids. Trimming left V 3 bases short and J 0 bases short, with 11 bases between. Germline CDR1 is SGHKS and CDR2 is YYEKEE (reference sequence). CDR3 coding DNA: TGTGCCAGCAGCTCCGGGACAACTAGCACAGATACGCAGTATTTT. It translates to CASSSGTTSTDTQYF.

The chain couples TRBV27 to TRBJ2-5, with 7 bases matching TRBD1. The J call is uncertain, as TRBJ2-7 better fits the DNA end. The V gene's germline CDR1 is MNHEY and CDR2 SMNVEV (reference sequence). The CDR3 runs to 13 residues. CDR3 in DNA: TGTGCCAGCGGCCCTGGGACAGACTACGAGCAGTACTTC. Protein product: CASGPGTDYEQYF.

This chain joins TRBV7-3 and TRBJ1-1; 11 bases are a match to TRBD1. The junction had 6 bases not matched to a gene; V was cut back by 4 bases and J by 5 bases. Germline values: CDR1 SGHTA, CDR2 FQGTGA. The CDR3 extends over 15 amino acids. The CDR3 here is CASSSAGQGATEAFF. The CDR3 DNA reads TGTGCCAGCAGCTCGGCCGGACAGGGGGCGACTGAAGCTTTCTTT.

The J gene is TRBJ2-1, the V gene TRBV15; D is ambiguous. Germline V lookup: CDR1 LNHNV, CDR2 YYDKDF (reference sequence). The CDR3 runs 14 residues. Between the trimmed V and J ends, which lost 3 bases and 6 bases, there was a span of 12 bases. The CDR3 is CATSSRWTGNEQFF. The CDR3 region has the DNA TGTGCCACCAGCAGTAGGTGGACCGGCAATGAGCAGTTCTTC.

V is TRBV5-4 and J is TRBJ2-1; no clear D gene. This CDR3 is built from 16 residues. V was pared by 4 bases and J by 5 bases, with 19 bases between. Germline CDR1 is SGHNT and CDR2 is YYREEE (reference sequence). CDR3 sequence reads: CASSPLGQLTDNEQFF. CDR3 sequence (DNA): TGTGCCAGCAGCCCCCTCGGGCAGTTGACCGACAATGAGCAGTTCTTC.

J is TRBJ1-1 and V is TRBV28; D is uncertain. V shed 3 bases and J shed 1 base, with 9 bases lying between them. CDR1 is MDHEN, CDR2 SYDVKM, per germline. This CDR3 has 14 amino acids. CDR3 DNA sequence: TGTGCCAGCAGTTTGTGGACGGGGAACACTGAAGCTTTCTTT. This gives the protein CASSLWTGNTEAFF.

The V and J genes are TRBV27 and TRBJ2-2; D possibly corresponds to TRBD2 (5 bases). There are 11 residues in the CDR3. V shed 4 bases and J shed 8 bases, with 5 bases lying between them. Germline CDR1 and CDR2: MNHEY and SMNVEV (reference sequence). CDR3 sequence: CASSSGGELFF. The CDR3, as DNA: TGTGCCAGCAGTTCGGGGGGGGAGCTGTTTTTT.

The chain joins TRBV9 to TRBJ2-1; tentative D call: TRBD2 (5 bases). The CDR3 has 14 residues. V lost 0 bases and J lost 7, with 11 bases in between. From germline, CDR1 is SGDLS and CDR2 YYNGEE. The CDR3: CASSVEIRENEQFF. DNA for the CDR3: TGTGCCAGCAGCGTAGAGATTAGGGAGAATGAGCAGTTCTTC.

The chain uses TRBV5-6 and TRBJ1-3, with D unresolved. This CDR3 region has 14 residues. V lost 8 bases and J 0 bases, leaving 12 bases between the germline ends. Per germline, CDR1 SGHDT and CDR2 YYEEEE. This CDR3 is CASGSTYSGNTIYF. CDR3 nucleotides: TGTGCCAGTGGGTCAACCTACTCTGGAAACACCATATATTTT.

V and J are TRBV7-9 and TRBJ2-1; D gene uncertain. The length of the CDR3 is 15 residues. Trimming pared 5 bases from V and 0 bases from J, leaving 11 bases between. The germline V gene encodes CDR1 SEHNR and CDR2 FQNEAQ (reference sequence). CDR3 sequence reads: CASSPSGHSYNEQFF. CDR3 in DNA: TGTGCCAGCAGCCCTTCCGGGCACTCCTACAATGAGCAGTTCTTC. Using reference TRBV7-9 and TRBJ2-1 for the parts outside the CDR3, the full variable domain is DTGVSQNPRHKITKRGQNVTFRCDPISEHNRLYWYRQTLGQGPEFLTYFQNEAQLEKSRLLSDRFSAERPKGSFSTLEIQRTEQGDSAMYLCASSPSGHSYNEQFFGPGTRLTVL.

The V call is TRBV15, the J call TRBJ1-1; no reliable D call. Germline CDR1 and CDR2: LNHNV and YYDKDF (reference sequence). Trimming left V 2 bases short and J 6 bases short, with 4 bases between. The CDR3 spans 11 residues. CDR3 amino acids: CATSRFAEAFF. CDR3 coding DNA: TGTGCCACCAGCAGATTCGCTGAAGCTTTCTTT.